This is a list of T cell receptor beta chains from one sample in a study of T cell responses to AZD1222 COVID-19 vaccine. Some clones are missing from TCRdb's copy, which holds only in-frame ones; the method was immunoSEQ multiplex PCR. The table has 90,000 to 130,000 clones, about four fifths seen once. The sample in question was peripheral blood, obtained on day 0 of AZD1222 vaccination. These receptors were collected from an adult in good health. CDR3s include the opening cysteine and the closing phenylalanine or tryptophan. Fields, in order: D gene, clone size, J gene, V gene, CDR3 protein, CDR3 DNA. The D gene is left open where the match is weak. Clone size is stated in some rows and not others, as once, few, many or a class when expanded.

TRBD2 - TRBJ2-3 TRBV6-1 CASSEPRASGSRDTQYF TGTGCCAGCAGTGAACCGCGGGCTAGCGGGAGTCGAGATACGCAGTATTTT
TRBD2 - TRBJ2-7 TRBV19 CASTPGSGSSYEQYF TGTGCCAGTACCCCCGGTAGCGGGAGCTCCTACGAGCAGTACTTC
TRBD2 - TRBJ2-5 TRBV7-9 CASSLGWREITQETQYF TGTGCCAGCAGCTTAGGGTGGCGGGAGATAACGCAAGAGACCCAGTACTTC
- few TRBJ1-2 TRBV5-1 CASSFDQAHYGYTF TGCGCCAGCAGCTTTGACCAGGCCCACTATGGCTACACCTTC
- - TRBJ1-2 TRBV18 CASSQLLQGYGYTF TGTGCCAGCTCACAGCTCTTACAGGGCTATGGCTACACCTTC
- once TRBJ2-2 TRBV19 CASSIQGNTGELFF TGTGCCAGTAGTATACAGGGGAACACCGGGGAGCTGTTTTTT
- - TRBJ2-7 TRBV7-2 CASSERTLLGEQYF TGTGCCAGTAGCGAGAGGACCTTACTTGGGGAGCAGTACTTC
- once TRBJ2-5 TRBV25-1 CASSESNPPETQYF TGTGCCAGCAGTGAATCAAACCCCCCAGAGACCCAGTACTTC
TRBD1 - TRBJ1-2 TRBV28 CASSTTGGVFGYTF TGTGCCAGCAGCACGACAGGGGGCGTGTTTGGCTACACCTTC
TRBD1 - TRBJ1-1 TRBV3-1/TRBV3-2 CASRPTNRGTEAFF TGTGCCAGCAGGCCAACTAACAGGGGCACTGAAGCTTTCTTT
TRBD2 - TRBJ2-7 TRBV7-2 CASSLATSGNYEQYF TGTGCCAGCAGCTTAGCTACTAGCGGGAACTACGAGCAGTACTTC
TRBD1 few TRBJ1-1 TRBV7-9 CASSLTTGGTEAFF TGTGCCAGCAGCTTAACGACAGGGGGCACTGAAGCTTTCTTT
- once TRBJ1-1 TRBV3-1/TRBV3-2 CASSQDRGVGAFF TGTGCCAGCAGCCAAGATAGGGGGGTTGGAGCTTTCTTT
TRBD2 - TRBJ2-1 TRBV7-2 CASSFRGREDEQFF TGTGCCAGCAGCTTTCGTGGGAGGGAGGATGAGCAGTTCTTC
TRBD1 - TRBJ1-1 TRBV7-2 CASSPRQGPNTEAFF TGTGCCAGCAGCCCCCGACAGGGACCTAACACTGAAGCTTTCTTT
- - TRBJ1-5 TRBV6-6 CASSYSGRVNQPQHF TGTGCCAGCAGTTACTCGGGCAGGGTCAATCAGCCCCAGCATTTT
TRBD1 few TRBJ2-1 TRBV2 CASSETGGVINEQFF TGTGCCAGCAGTGAGACAGGGGGCGTTATTAATGAGCAGTTCTTC
TRBD1 - TRBJ2-5 TRBV6-2/TRBV6-3 CASSYQQGAVQETQYF TGTGCCAGCAGTTACCAGCAGGGGGCCGTCCAAGAGACCCAGTACTTC
TRBD2 - TRBJ2-7 TRBV4-1 CASSQATGTSDEQYF TGCGCCAGCAGCCAAGCCACCGGGACTAGCGACGAGCAGTACTTC
TRBD2 - TRBJ2-5 TRBV9 CASSVRPGTSGGFQETQYF TGTGCCAGCAGCGTACGTCCTGGGACTAGCGGGGGGTTCCAAGAGACCCAGTACTTC
- - TRBJ1-1 TRBV7-3 CASSLQGNTEAFF TGTGCCAGCAGCTTGCAGGGGAACACTGAAGCTTTCTTT
TRBD1 - TRBJ1-5 TRBV18 CASSPPLGQGSANQPQHF TGTGCCAGCTCACCACCGTTAGGACAGGGGTCGGCCAATCAGCCCCAGCATTTT
TRBD1 - TRBJ1-4 TRBV5-4 CASSSRDRGSEKLFF TGTGCCAGCAGCTCCAGGGACAGGGGCTCTGAAAAACTGTTTTTT
TRBD1 - TRBJ2-5 TRBV5-6 CASSLWTGQETQYF TGTGCCAGCAGCCTGTGGACAGGGCAAGAGACCCAGTACTTC
TRBD2 - TRBJ2-1 TRBV11-3 CASSSGLGSGEQFF TGTGCCAGCAGCTCCGGACTAGGTAGTGGTGAGCAGTTCTTC
- - TRBJ2-3 TRBV4-3 CASSQDLGQGTDTQYF TGCGCCAGCAGCCAAGATCTCGGGCAGGGCACAGATACGCAGTATTTT
TRBD1 - TRBJ1-6 TRBV27 CASRQGVNSPLHF TGTGCCAGCAGACAGGGGGTTAATTCACCCCTCCACTTT
TRBD2 few TRBJ2-4 TRBV6-5 CASSYMGLAAKNIQYF TGTGCCAGCAGTTACATGGGACTAGCGGCCAAAAACATTCAGTACTTC
- - TRBJ1-1 TRBV12-3/TRBV12-4 CASSLGRNTEAFF TGTGCCAGCAGTTTGGGCAGGAACACTGAAGCTTTCTTT
- - TRBJ2-1 TRBV28 CASRGRDEQFF TGTGCCAGCAGGGGTAGGGATGAGCAGTTCTTC
- - TRBJ1-4 TRBV11-2 CASSLVIGVATNEKLFF TGTGCCAGCAGCTTAGTTATAGGCGTTGCAACTAATGAAAAACTGTTTTTT
TRBD1 - TRBJ1-5 TRBV28 CASSLRQGDQHF TGTGCCAGCAGTTTAAGGCAGGGGGACCAGCATTTT
- once TRBJ2-5 TRBV5-1 CASSLDSQETQYF TGCGCCAGCAGCTTGGACAGCCAAGAGACCCAGTACTTC
TRBD1 - TRBJ2-3 TRBV19 CASSDRGGDTQYF TGTGCCAGTAGTGACAGGGGGGGAGATACGCAGTATTTT
- once TRBJ1-5 TRBV30 CAWRPGGAQNQPQHF TGTGCCTGGAGGCCGGGCGGGGCTCAGAATCAGCCCCAGCATTTT
- once TRBJ1-4 TRBV9 CASSVAPGVNEKLFF TGTGCCAGCAGCGTAGCTCCAGGAGTTAATGAAAAACTGTTTTTT
TRBD1 - TRBJ1-5 TRBV3-1/TRBV3-2 CASSQGSGTGNQPQHF TGTGCCAGCAGCCAAGGCTCCGGGACAGGTAATCAGCCCCAGCATTTT
TRBD2 - TRBJ2-1 TRBV2 CASSDLGTSGRDEQFF TGTGCCAGCAGTGACCTCGGGACTAGCGGGAGGGATGAGCAGTTCTTC
- - TRBJ2-5 TRBV9 CASSDRDYQETQYF TGTGCCAGCAGCGACCGGGACTACCAAGAGACCCAGTACTTC
- - TRBJ2-7 TRBV19 CASSMKRGYEQYF TGTGCCAGTAGTATGAAGAGGGGCTACGAGCAGTACTTC
TRBD2 few TRBJ2-2 TRBV6-5 CASRPSGGNTGELFF TGTGCCAGCAGACCAAGCGGGGGAAATACCGGGGAGCTGTTTTTT
- - TRBJ2-3 TRBV7-2 CASSPSWDTQYF TGTGCCAGCAGCCCCTCCTGGGATACGCAGTATTTT
TRBD1 - TRBJ1-2 TRBV2 CASGTAFSYGYTF TGTGCCAGCGGGACAGCATTCAGCTATGGCTACACCTTC
- - TRBJ1-4 TRBV2 CASAVRKATNEKLFF TGTGCCAGCGCGGTCCGAAAAGCAACTAATGAAAAACTGTTTTTT
- few TRBJ1-1 TRBV28 CASSLSSGSLAFF TGTGCCAGCAGTTTATCGTCCGGCTCTCTAGCTTTCTTT
- once TRBJ1-6 TRBV5-4 CASSGGGKDSPLHF TGTGCCAGCAGCGGGGGAGGGAAGGATTCACCCCTCCACTTT
- - TRBJ1-1 TRBV9 CASSADGGHTEAFF TGTGCCAGCAGCGCCGACGGGGGCCACACTGAAGCTTTCTTT
TRBD1 - TRBJ2-7 TRBV5-6 CASSSGGTGGSEQYF TGTGCCAGCAGCTCCGGGGGGACAGGGGGCAGTGAGCAGTACTTC
- - TRBJ2-7 TRBV6-1 CASSEALRGAPYEQYF TGTGCCAGCAGTGAAGCGCTTCGGGGGGCGCCCTACGAGCAGTACTTC
- - TRBJ1-5 TRBV5-8 CASSWGSNQPQHF TGTGCCAGCAGTTGGGGGAGTAATCAGCCCCAGCATTTT
- - TRBJ1-4 TRBV5-1 CASRTDATNEKLFF TGCGCCAGCAGGACAGATGCAACTAATGAAAAACTGTTTTTT
TRBD2 - TRBJ2-1 TRBV10-3 CAISKAGTSVYNEQFF TGTGCCATCAGCAAGGCCGGGACTAGCGTCTACAATGAGCAGTTCTTC
TRBD1 - TRBJ1-6 TRBV30 CAWTGGNSPLHF TGTGCCTGGACAGGGGGCAATTCACCCCTCCACTTT
- - TRBJ2-5 TRBV5-6 CASRFARRQETQYF TGTGCCAGCAGATTTGCCAGGAGGCAAGAGACCCAGTACTTC
- few TRBJ1-5 TRBV28 CASSPRRGNQPQHF TGTGCCAGCAGTCCAAGACGGGGAAATCAGCCCCAGCATTTT
TRBD1 - TRBJ2-7 TRBV10-1 CASSVGQGGEQYF TGCGCCAGCAGTGTTGGACAGGGGGGCGAGCAGTACTTC
- few TRBJ2-7 TRBV10-3 CAISEPAGQSYEQYF TGTGCCATCAGTGAGCCCGCGGGACAGTCCTACGAGCAGTACTTC
- few TRBJ1-1 TRBV2 CASTRNGVTEAFF TGTGCCAGCACCCGGAACGGGGTAACTGAAGCTTTCTTT